This T cell receptor beta chain was obtained from a study of blood T cell repertoires in COVID-19 (dated by TCRdb to 2020 to 2021). Context from the whole study: Collaborator samples came from the United States, Italy and Spain and covered acute and convalescent phases of COVID-19. Where available, HLA class I and class II types were taken from metadata supplied by the sample provider and were not determined by assay-based typing. Subjects who had been exposed to COVID-19, were actively infected with it, or had recovered from it provided the deeply sampled blood TCRbeta repertoires that made up the dataset. The samples were drawn from the first 160 participants of the ongoing ImmuneRACE study and from some 1,300 subjects provided by 6 global collaborators. The repertoires were released in a freely available public database intended as a resource for research on the immune response to SARS-CoV-2. The prospective study material was composed of cDNA or gDNA derived from T cells, B-cell-depleted T cells, or PBMCs. Nearly every sample came with metadata listing a de-identified subject ID, COVID-19 status, age in years and sex.

Notes on this clone: The antigen it recognizes is unknown. Within one base of it there is no much larger clone, and no base qualities were kept.

TCRbeta CDR3 regions were amplified from genomic DNA using the immunoSEQ Assay, a bias-controlled multiplex PCR. The study's own analysis went as follows. The number of nucleated cells in each sample was estimated by amplification of reference gene primers within the assay. To quantify the absolute abundance of each unique TCRbeta CDR3 rearrangement, sequence reads were collapsed and filtered. For each sample, productive Simpson clonality was calculated as the square root of Simpson's diversity index across productive rearrangements. What TCRdb holds here is the immuneACCESS table cut down to in-frame rearrangements. Part of the clones is not present; checked against another copy, under half of the missing clones reflect an unresolved V gene, and the others are unexplained. V, J and clone size are those of that table, while D and trimming were read from the DNA. The sample table contains around 340,000 clones; only one count was recorded for roughly 90% of them. 0.95% to 1.1% of the sample rests with the top ten.

General findings and caveats noted by the study authors: Clinical and demographic metadata were provided uncurated, with the amount varying by source and participant.

Participants in the prospective study were enrolled through a virtual design, were aged roughly 18 to 90 years, and lived in 20 to 30 United States geographic areas. In the prospective study, cohorts were assigned on the basis of participant-reported clinical history obtained from a screening survey and a study questionnaire. A participant counted as exposed if, within 2 weeks of entering the study, that participant had been in contact with someone who had a PCR-confirmed or clinician-diagnosed COVID-19 case. Mobile phlebotomists in the prospective study collected whole blood, serum and a nasopharyngeal or oropharyngeal swab from every participant. Participants in the prospective study had the option to provide additional blood draws and questionnaires over a roughly two-month period. Blood samples from the prospective study were shipped frozen or at room temperature prior to DNA extraction. The germline V gene sets CDR1 to KGHSH and CDR2 to LQKENI. The CDR3 sequence holds 16 residues, the cysteine and phenylalanine included. The CDR3 DNA has 48 bases and is translated from base 1. V is reduced by 3 bases and J by 0 bases, leaving a spacing of 12 bases between them.

The rearranged chain carries TRBV18 and TRBJ2-1; possibly the D gene is TRBD2, per 5 matching bases. Input material: PBMCs or T cells enriched from blood (not recorded which). The clonotype originates from a woman in her twenties or thirties who had been exposed to COVID-19. The CDR3 protein sequence reads: CASSPTREASYNEQFF. The bases read TGTGCCAGCTCACCCACGAGGGAAGCCTCCTACAATGAGCAGTTCTTC.